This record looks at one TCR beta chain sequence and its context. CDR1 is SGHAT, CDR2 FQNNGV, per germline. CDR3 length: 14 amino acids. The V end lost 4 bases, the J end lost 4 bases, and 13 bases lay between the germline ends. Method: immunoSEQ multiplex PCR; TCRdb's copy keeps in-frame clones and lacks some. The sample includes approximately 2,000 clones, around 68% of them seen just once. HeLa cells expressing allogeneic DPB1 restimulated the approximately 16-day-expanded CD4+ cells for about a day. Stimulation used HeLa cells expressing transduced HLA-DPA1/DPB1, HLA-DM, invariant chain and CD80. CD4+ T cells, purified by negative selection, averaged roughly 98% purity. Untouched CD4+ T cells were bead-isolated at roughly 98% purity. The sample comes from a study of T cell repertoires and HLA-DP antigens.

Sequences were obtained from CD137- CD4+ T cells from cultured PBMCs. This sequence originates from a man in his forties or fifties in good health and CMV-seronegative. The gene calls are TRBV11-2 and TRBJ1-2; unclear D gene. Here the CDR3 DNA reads TGTGCCAGCAGCTCCTCCCGAGCGGCCTATGGCTACACCTTC. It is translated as CASSSSRAAYGYTF.